This TCR beta chain appears in the sequencing data of a study of patients and donors after allogeneic stem cell transplantation. This clonotype was detected a few times. TCRdb re-called the RT-PCR reads through MiXCR, storing one row per CDR3 protein. The sample holds over 25,000 distinct CDR3 sequences, roughly a third seen once. CDR3 length equals 16 residues. Deletions cut 0 bases from V and 2 bases from J, with 12 bases between. The germline V gene has CDR1 SGHAT and CDR2 FQNNGV. The source is a human donor who was either an allogeneic HSCT recipient or a stem cell or donor lymphocyte infusion donor (not recorded which). It is not recorded whose cells these are; they may come from a transplant donor. Sequenced input: blood, either unsorted or a sorted T cell fraction (not recorded which). The V gene is TRBV11-2, the J gene TRBJ2-3, with D maybe TRBD2 (6 bases). DNA of the CDR3: TGTGCCAGCAGCTTAGAATCAGCGGACTACACAGATACGCAGTATTTT. This codes for CASSLESADYTDTQYF. The full variable domain, its missing parts supplied by reference TRBV11-2 and TRBJ2-3, is EAGVAQSPRYKIIEKRQSVAFWCNPISGHATLYWYQQILGQGPKLLIQFQNNGVVDDSQLPKDRFSAERLKGVDSTLKIQPAKLEDSAVYLCASSLESADYTDTQYFGPGTRLTVL.